This T cell receptor beta chain is drawn from a study of T cell changes during pregnancy in multiple sclerosis. The germline gives CDR1 MNHEY, CDR2 SMNVEV (reference sequence). V was clipped by 4 bases and J by 4 bases; unmatched bases: 8. This CDR3 is 16 amino acids long. Assay: immunoSEQ multiplex PCR; the TCRdb copy retains only in-frame clones and omits some. Of some 21,000 clones listed, about 89% are singletons. The TCR originated in a female donor in good health, enrolled as a control in a pregnancy study. The specimen was CD8+ T cells from peripheral blood mononuclear cells, collected in the second trimester of pregnancy. This chain joins TRBV27 and TRBJ2-3, with 10 bases that match TRBD2. CDR3 nucleotides: TGTGCCAGCAGTTGGGCTAGCGGGAGCCCCGCAGATACGCAGTATTTT. This gives the protein CASSWASGSPADTQYF.